The rows below give T cell receptor beta chains drawn from one sample of a study of CD8+ T cells in alopecia areata. Produced via immunoSEQ multiplex PCR; TCRdb's table is partial and in-frame only. The sample records 200,000 to 250,000 clones, over 40% being singletons. The sample in question was CD4+ T cells sorted from blood, obtained at approximately week 36, from a patient treated with tofacitinib. These receptors all stem from a human donor with alopecia areata. Each CDR3 is given with its conserved first and last residue. The order of the fields is V gene, CDR3 length, D gene, clone size, J gene, CDR3 DNA, CDR3 protein. A D gene is named only where the DNA matches it firmly. The size entry is marked missing in some rows and otherwise reads once, few, many or a size class.

V: TRBV30; length: 16; D: TRBD2; size: few; J: TRBJ2-2; DNA: TGTGCCTGGAGTTTCGGACTAGCGGGTCTACCCGGGGAGCTGTTTTTT; CDR3: CAWSFGLAGLPGELFF
V: TRBV6-6; length: 16; D: .; size: few; J: TRBJ1-5; DNA: TGTGCCAGCAGTTCAAGGGGGGGAGACAGCAATCAGCCCCAGCATTTT; CDR3: CASSSRGGDSNQPQHF
V: TRBV29-1; length: 11; D: .; size: few; J: TRBJ2-5; DNA: TGCAGCGTCCAGAGGTACGAGACCCAGTACTTC; CDR3: CSVQRYETQYF
V: TRBV29-1; length: 13; D: .; size: .; J: TRBJ2-7; DNA: TGCAGCGTTCCACAGGGTAACTCCTACGAGCAGTACTTC; CDR3: CSVPQGNSYEQYF
V: TRBV19; length: 15; D: .; size: .; J: TRBJ2-5; DNA: TGTGCCAGTAGTATCAATCCGTCCCCCAAGGAGACCCAGTACTTC; CDR3: CASSINPSPKETQYF
V: TRBV30; length: 14; D: .; size: .; J: TRBJ1-5; DNA: TGTGCCTGGAGTGTTAAGGGGGGAGGCCAGCCCCAGCATTTT; CDR3: CAWSVKGGGQPQHF
V: TRBV19; length: 13; D: .; size: .; J: TRBJ1-5; DNA: TGTGCCAGTCAAGGTCCCGGGAACCAGCCCCAGCATTTT; CDR3: CASQGPGNQPQHF
V: TRBV29-1; length: 13; D: .; size: .; J: TRBJ1-1; DNA: TGCAGCGTTGAAGTGGGTACGAACACTGAAGCTTTCTTT; CDR3: CSVEVGTNTEAFF
V: TRBV18; length: 14; D: TRBD1; size: .; J: TRBJ1-5; DNA: TGTGCCAGCTCACCTGAGGGGGCAGGGCAGCCCCAGCATTTT; CDR3: CASSPEGAGQPQHF
V: TRBV4-1; length: 17; D: .; size: .; J: TRBJ2-3; DNA: TGCGCCAGCAGCCGAGTCCCTTGGGGTTCCGGCACAGATACGCAGTATTTT; CDR3: CASSRVPWGSGTDTQYF
V: TRBV29-1; length: 10; D: .; size: few; J: TRBJ2-1; DNA: TGCAGCAGGACGATCAATGAGCAGTTCTTC; CDR3: CSRTINEQFF
V: TRBV4-1; length: 16; D: TRBD2; size: .; J: TRBJ2-1; DNA: TGCGCCAGCAGCCAAGATTTGGCGGGAGTAATGAATGAGCAGTTCTTC; CDR3: CASSQDLAGVMNEQFF
V: TRBV27; length: 14; D: TRBD1; size: .; J: TRBJ1-4; DNA: TGTGCCAGCAGACTTGAGGGGGCGGGTGAAAAACTGTTTTTT; CDR3: CASRLEGAGEKLFF
V: TRBV30; length: 16; D: TRBD2; size: few; J: TRBJ2-1; DNA: TGTGCCTGGAGTGGTCGGGGACTAGCGGGAGGAGTTGAGCAGTTCTTC; CDR3: CAWSGRGLAGGVEQFF
V: TRBV7-9; length: 15; D: .; size: few; J: TRBJ1-1; DNA: TGTGCCAGCAGCCCGACGACAGGAATGAACACTGAAGCTTTCTTT; CDR3: CASSPTTGMNTEAFF
V: TRBV6-1; length: 17; D: TRBD1; size: .; J: TRBJ1-2; DNA: TGTGCCAGCAGTGAAGTAATTACCGGGACAGGGGAGTATGGCTACACCTTC; CDR3: CASSEVITGTGEYGYTF
V: TRBV7-7; length: 12; D: .; size: few; J: TRBJ2-3; DNA: TGTGCTAGCAGCTTAGCGCTGAGGATGGGGTATTTT; CDR3: CASSLALRMGYF
V: TRBV30; length: 14; D: .; size: .; J: TRBJ1-5; DNA: TGTGCCTGGAGTGTAGGACGGAGCAATCAGCCCCAGCATTTT; CDR3: CAWSVGRSNQPQHF
V: TRBV28; length: 12; D: TRBD1; size: .; J: TRBJ1-2; DNA: TGTGCCATACTTCGGGACAGCGATGGCTACACCTTC; CDR3: CAILRDSDGYTF
V: TRBV20-1; length: 10; D: .; size: .; J: TRBJ2-1; DNA: TGCAGTGCTAAACCCAATGAGCAGTTCTTC; CDR3: CSAKPNEQFF
V: TRBV6-5; length: 14; D: .; size: .; J: TRBJ1-5; DNA: TGTGCCAGCAGGAGTACGGGGACGGCCCAGCCCCAGCATTTT; CDR3: CASRSTGTAQPQHF
V: TRBV6-5; length: 15; D: .; size: .; J: TRBJ1-1; DNA: TGTGCCAGCTTCCGCCTCCTCAGGGAGAACACTGAAGCTTTCTTT; CDR3: CASFRLLRENTEAFF
V: TRBV7-3; length: 16; D: TRBD2; size: medium-sized; J: TRBJ2-5; DNA: TGTGCCAGCAGCTCCCCCCCCGCGGGAGGTCAAGAGACCCAGTACTTC; CDR3: CASSSPPAGGQETQYF
V: TRBV29-1; length: 13; D: .; size: few; J: TRBJ2-1; DNA: TGCAGCGTTACCGGCCCCCTACACAATGAGCAGTTCTTC; CDR3: CSVTGPLHNEQFF
V: TRBV2; length: 14; D: .; size: many; J: TRBJ1-1; DNA: TGTGCCAGCAGGGTCAGGGTCACTGACACTGAAGCTTTCTTT; CDR3: CASRVRVTDTEAFF
V: TRBV7-9; length: 15; D: .; size: .; J: TRBJ2-5; DNA: TGTGCCAGCAGCTTTGGTGTAGGGGAGGAGGAGACCCAGTACTTC; CDR3: CASSFGVGEEETQYF
V: TRBV29-1; length: 14; D: TRBD2; size: .; J: TRBJ2-7; DNA: TGCAGCGCATTGGGACTAGCGGAGTCCTACGAGCAGTACTTC; CDR3: CSALGLAESYEQYF
V: TRBV7-9; length: 15; D: TRBD2; size: .; J: TRBJ2-3; DNA: TGTGCCAGCAGCCCTCGACTAGCGATCTCGGGAACGCAGTATTTT; CDR3: CASSPRLAISGTQYF
V: TRBV27; length: 19; D: TRBD2; size: .; J: TRBJ2-2; DNA: TGTGCCAGCAGTCGACTTCTGACTAGCGGGAGGGCCGGCACCGGGGAGCTGTTTTTT; CDR3: CASSRLLTSGRAGTGELFF
V: TRBV2; length: 15; D: .; size: .; J: TRBJ1-4; DNA: TGTGCCAGCAGTGAACAGGGCAACTGGAATGAAAAACTGTTTTTT; CDR3: CASSEQGNWNEKLFF
V: TRBV2; length: 15; D: TRBD2; size: few; J: TRBJ2-7; DNA: TGTGCCATCATGGTGACTAGCGGACAATCCTACGAGCAGTACTTC; CDR3: CAIMVTSGQSYEQYF
V: TRBV9; length: 14; D: .; size: .; J: TRBJ2-2; DNA: TGTGCCAGCAGCCTGAGGACAGAAAACGGGGAGCTGTTTTTT; CDR3: CASSLRTENGELFF
V: TRBV4-3; length: 18; D: TRBD2; size: .; J: TRBJ2-3; DNA: TGCGCCAGCAGCCAAGATCCTGCGGGAGTTGTGGGGAGGGATACGCAGTATTTT; CDR3: CASSQDPAGVVGRDTQYF
V: TRBV5-6; length: 15; D: TRBD2; size: .; J: TRBJ2-7; DNA: TGTGCCAGCAGCTTGTTCCGGGAGGGGTCCTACGAGCAGTACTTC; CDR3: CASSLFREGSYEQYF
V: TRBV4-1; length: 17; D: .; size: .; J: TRBJ2-4; DNA: TGCGCCAGCAGCCAAGATATAAATTTTGGACCCAAAAACATTCAGTACTTC; CDR3: CASSQDINFGPKNIQYF